One sample yielded the 22 T cell receptor beta chains listed below, sequenced in a study of T-cell memory formation after mild COVID-19. MiXCR was run by TCRdb on the 5' RACE reads, yielding one entry per CDR3 protein. The sample has some 350,000 distinct CDR3 sequences, more than 15% seen once. The material sequenced was PBMCs or a T cell subset sorted from them (not recorded which). The receptors here all came from a man between 18 and 29 years old who had mild COVID-19 (a few samples of this study predate the infection). Cell type and time point are not known.

Only a few counts were recorded for this clonotype. The CDR3 here is CASTSGISGANVLTF. The CDR3 DNA reads TGTGCCAGCACCTCAGGAATCTCTGGGGCCAACGTCCTGACTTTC. This sequence joins TRBV12-3 or TRBV12-4 and TRBJ2-6; D call uncertain. This CDR3 is built from 15 residues. Trimming removed 7 bases at V and 0 bases at J, with 10 bases between.

V and J are TRBV7-2 and TRBJ1-4; D not resolved. Trimming pared 1 base from V and 6 bases from J, leaving 6 bases between. The CDR3 has 13 amino acids. The germline V gene encodes CDR1 SGHTA and CDR2 FQGNSA. CDR3 sequence (DNA): TGTGCCAGCAGCTTAGAGGCCGATGAAAAACTGTTTTTT. It is translated as CASSLEADEKLFF. Using reference TRBV7-2 and TRBJ1-4 for the parts outside the CDR3, the full variable domain is GAGVSQSPSNKVTEKGKDVELRCDPISGHTALYWYRQSLGQGLEFLIYFQGNSAPDKSGLPSDRFSAERTGGSVSTLTIQRTQQEDSAVYLCASSLEADEKLFFGSGTQLSVL.

This chain links TRBV4-2 with TRBJ2-3; 11 bases fit TRBD2. CDR1 and CDR2 from the germline V gene are LGHNA and YNFKEQ. V trimming: 2 bases; J trimming: 2 bases; junction bases outside the gene matches: 6. CDR3 length: 17 residues. The CDR3 protein is CASSQLLAGETTDTQYF. DNA for the CDR3: TGTGCCAGCAGCCAACTACTAGCGGGGGAGACCACAGATACGCAGTATTTT.

This clonotype showed up just a few times. V usage is TRBV4-1 and J usage is TRBJ1-2, with a weak D call TRBD1 (6 bases). CDR1 is MGHRA, CDR2 YSYEKL, per germline. CDR3 length equals 14 residues. V was trimmed by 5 bases and J by 1 base, leaving 11 bases between them. The CDR3 protein is CASSYTGLNYGYTF. The CDR3 coding sequence is TGCGCCAGCAGCTATACAGGGCTTAACTATGGCTACACCTTC.

This sequence joins TRBV7-6 and TRBJ2-6; D remains ambiguous. Germline CDR1 SGHVS, CDR2 FNYEAQ. The CDR3 spans 18 residues. Trimming pared 3 bases from V and 4 bases from J, leaving 19 bases between. CDR3 sequence reads: CASSFTADPTAGANVLTF. The CDR3, as DNA: TGTGCCAGCAGCTTTACGGCAGACCCGACCGCGGGGGCCAACGTCCTGACTTTC.

This clonotype was seen a handful of times. CDR3 loop: CASSLKDTNNSPLHF. The CDR3 DNA reads as TGCGCCAGCAGCTTGAAAGACACCAATAATTCACCCCTCCACTTT. The rearrangement uses TRBV5-1 and TRBJ1-6; D gene ambiguous. This CDR3 spans 15 amino acids. Germline CDR1 is SGHRS and CDR2 is YFSETQ. V gave up 1 base and J gave up 5 bases, with 10 bases separating them.

V is TRBV12-3 or TRBV12-4 and J is TRBJ2-1, with D uncertain. V lost 4 bases and J lost 8, with 18 bases in between. The CDR3 runs 15 residues. The chain's CDR3 is CASSWGPRLGYEQFF. The CDR3 nucleotides read TGTGCCAGCAGTTGGGGTCCTCGTCTCGGGTATGAGCAGTTCTTC.

The rearrangement uses TRBV11-2 and TRBJ1-1; 7 bases fit TRBD1. Germline CDR1 SGHAT, CDR2 FQNNGV. Germline trimming cut 4 bases from V and 4 bases from J; bases unmatched to any gene: 6. This CDR3 spans 14 amino acids. The DNA for the CDR3 is TGTGCCAGCAGCTCACAGGGGTCGTCCACTGAAGCTTTCTTT. Amino acids: CASSSQGSSTEAFF.

The V gene is TRBV6-1, the J gene TRBJ2-1, with D unclear. In germline, CDR1 is MNHNS, CDR2 SASEGT. This CDR3 is 12 amino acids long. V was clipped by 6 bases and J by 3 bases, with 6 bases between them. The CDR3 loop reads CASRKNYNEQFF. DNA of the CDR3: TGTGCCAGCAGAAAAAACTACAATGAGCAGTTCTTC.

This clonotype occurred many times. J is TRBJ2-3 and V is TRBV7-9; 7 positions match TRBD1. The germline V gene has CDR1 SEHNR and CDR2 FQNEAQ (reference sequence). This CDR3 has 16 amino acids. V lost 1 base and J lost 3; bases outside the gene matches: 7. In nucleotides, the CDR3 is TGTGCCAGCAGCTTAGGTGGTACAGGGGCAACAGATACGCAGTATTTT. It encodes CASSLGGTGATDTQYF.

This chain connects TRBV10-2 to TRBJ2-5; D is ambiguous. CDR3 length: 13 amino acids. Germline loops: CDR1 WSHSY, CDR2 SAAADI. Trimming left V 6 bases short and J 5 bases short, with 13 bases between. CDR3 DNA sequence: TGCGCCAGCAGCCACGGACCAGACGAGACCCAGTACTTC. Amino acid sequence: CASSHGPDETQYF.

The V and J genes are TRBV4-1 and TRBJ2-5, with 7 bases aligning to TRBD1. Germline-derived CDR1 and CDR2 are MGHRA and YSYEKL. The CDR3 extends over 14 amino acids. V lost 4 bases and J lost 0; bases outside the gene matches: 2. This chain's CDR3 is CASSPDRDQETQYF. The CDR3 DNA sequence: TGCGCCAGCAGCCCTGACAGGGACCAAGAGACCCAGTACTTC.

The table lists this clonotype with many counts. The chain recombines TRBV7-9 with TRBJ1-1; D may be TRBD1 (5 bases). Trimming pared 2 bases from V and 2 bases from J, leaving 12 bases between. This CDR3 has 15 amino acids. Germline V CDR1 and CDR2: SEHNR, FQNEAQ (reference sequence). The CDR3 DNA reads TGTGCCAGCAGCTTACTTTCAGGGATTAACACTGAAGCTTTCTTT. Encoded protein: CASSLLSGINTEAFF.

This clonotype was detected only a few times. V gene TRBV10-2 combines with J gene TRBJ1-2, with D maybe TRBD1 (5 bases). Trimming stripped 8 bases from V and 4 bases from J, with 26 bases between. Looked up from germline, CDR1 is WSHSY and CDR2 is SAAADI. This CDR3 is 17 amino acids long. The CDR3 spells CASAVWDEGPPGYGYTF. The CDR3 DNA reads TGCGCCAGCGCGGTATGGGACGAGGGGCCTCCCGGCTATGGCTACACCTTC.

This clonotype was seen only a few times. The V gene is TRBV7-3, the J gene TRBJ2-2, with D unclear. Germline V gives CDR1 SGHTA, CDR2 FQGTGA. V lost 5 bases and J 1 base, leaving 5 bases between the germline ends. The CDR3 spans 13 residues. CDR3 sequence (DNA): TGTGCCAGCAGCGCCCAGAACACCGGGGAGCTGTTTTTT. Protein product: CASSAQNTGELFF.

This clonotype turned up a few times. The rearrangement uses TRBV5-5 and TRBJ1-6, with D perhaps matching TRBD1 (5 bases). Per germline, CDR1 SGHKS and CDR2 YYEKEE (reference sequence). Deletions cut 1 base from V and 2 bases from J, with 7 bases between. The CDR3 covers 15 residues. As DNA, the CDR3 is TGTGCCAGCAGCTTGACAGGAACCTATAATTCACCCCTCCACTTT. It is translated as CASSLTGTYNSPLHF.

This clonotype was seen a handful of times. The V gene is TRBV5-1, the J gene TRBJ2-3, with unresolved D. From germline, CDR1 is SGHRS and CDR2 YFSETQ. This CDR3 is built from 16 residues. V dropped 5 bases and J dropped 7 bases, with 23 bases sitting between them. The CDR3 here is CASSPATRPNGNTQYF. CDR3 sequence (DNA): TGCGCCAGCAGTCCTGCCACCCGCCCCAATGGAAATACGCAGTATTTT. The variable domain in full, with the rest retrieved from reference TRBV5-1 and TRBJ2-3, is KAGVTQTPRYLIKTRGQQVTLSCSPISGHRSVSWYQQTPGQGLQFLFEYFSETQRNKGNFPGRFSGRQFSNSRSEMNVSTLELGDSALYLCASSPATRPNGNTQYFGPGTRLTVL.

J is TRBJ2-7 and V is TRBV7-8; no definite D call. V was cut by 1 base and J by 6 bases, with 13 bases left in between. This CDR3 is 14 amino acids long. Germline V gene data show CDR1 as SGHVS and CDR2 as FQNEAQ. The chain's CDR3 is CASSLEAPSREQYV. The CDR3 region has the DNA TGTGCCAGCAGCTTAGAGGCACCCAGTCGCGAGCAGTACGTC.

This clonotype was detected a few times. V and J are TRBV4-1 and TRBJ1-2; perhaps TRBD1 as D (5 bases). Germline V gives CDR1 MGHRA, CDR2 YSYEKL. V gave up 0 bases and J gave up 1 base, with 6 bases separating them. The CDR3 loop spans 14 amino acids. The CDR3 loop reads CASSQEGLNYGYTF. The CDR3 coding sequence is TGCGCCAGCAGCCAAGAGGGACTTAACTATGGCTACACCTTC.

This chain uses TRBV11-2 with TRBJ1-4, with unresolved D. The CDR3 spans 15 residues. V lost 1 base and J lost 10, with 16 bases in between. Germline V gene data show CDR1 as SGHAT and CDR2 as FQNNGV. DNA for the CDR3: TGTGCCAGCAGCTTAGCTTCGTGGAGGGATGCAAAACTGTTTTTT. This encodes CASSLASWRDAKLFF.

This chain joins TRBV6-1 and TRBJ2-3; 7 bases are a match to TRBD2. Germline V gene data show CDR1 as MNHNS and CDR2 as SASEGT. The CDR3 has 14 amino acids. Unmatched junction bases numbered 5, after V lost 6 bases and J lost 2 bases. The DNA of the CDR3 is TGTGCCAGCAGCTGGGACTATCACACAGATACGCAGTATTTT. The encoded protein is CASSWDYHTDTQYF.

The CDR3 region has the DNA TGTGCCAGCAGTTACCGGGACAGGGACTCCTACGAGCAGTACTTC. It translates to CASSYRDRDSYEQYF. The chain has TRBV6-5 and TRBJ2-7, with TRBD1 identical over 9 bases. V lost 2 bases to trimming and J lost 0 bases; unmatched junction nucleotides: 2. The CDR3 contains 15 residues. CDR1 is MNHEY and CDR2 is SVGAGI in the germline V gene.